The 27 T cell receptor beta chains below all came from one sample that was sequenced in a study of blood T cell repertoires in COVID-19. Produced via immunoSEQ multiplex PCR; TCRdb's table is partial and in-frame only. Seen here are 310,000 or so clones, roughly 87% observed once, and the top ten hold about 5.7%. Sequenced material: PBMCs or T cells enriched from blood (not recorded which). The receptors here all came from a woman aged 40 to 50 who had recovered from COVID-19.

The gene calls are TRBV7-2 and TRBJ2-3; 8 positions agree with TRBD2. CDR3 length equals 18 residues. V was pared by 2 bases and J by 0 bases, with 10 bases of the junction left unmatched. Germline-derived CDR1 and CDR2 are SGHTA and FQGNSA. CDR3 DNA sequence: TGTGCCAGCAGCTTAACCCCCGCGGGCGGGGGGAGCACAGATACGCAGTATTTT. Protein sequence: CASSLTPAGGGSTDTQYF.

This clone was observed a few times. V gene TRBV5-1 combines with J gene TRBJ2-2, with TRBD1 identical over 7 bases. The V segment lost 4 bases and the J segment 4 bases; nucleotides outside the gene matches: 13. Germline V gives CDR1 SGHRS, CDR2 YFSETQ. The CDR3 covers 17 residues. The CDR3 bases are TGCGCCAGCAGCAGCTACCTCACAGGGGCGGGCACCGGGGAGCTGTTTTTT. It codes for CASSSYLTGAGTGELFF. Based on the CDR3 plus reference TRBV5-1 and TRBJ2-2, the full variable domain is KAGVTQTPRYLIKTRGQQVTLSCSPISGHRSVSWYQQTPGQGLQFLFEYFSETQRNKGNFPGRFSGRQFSNSRSEMNVSTLELGDSALYLCASSSYLTGAGTGELFFGEGSRLTVL.

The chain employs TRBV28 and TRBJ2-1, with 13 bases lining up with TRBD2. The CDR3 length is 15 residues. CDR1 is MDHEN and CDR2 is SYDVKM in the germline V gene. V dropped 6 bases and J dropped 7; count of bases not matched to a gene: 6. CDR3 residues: CASRTTSGRANEQFF. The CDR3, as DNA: TGTGCCAGCAGGACCACTAGCGGGAGGGCAAATGAGCAGTTCTTC.

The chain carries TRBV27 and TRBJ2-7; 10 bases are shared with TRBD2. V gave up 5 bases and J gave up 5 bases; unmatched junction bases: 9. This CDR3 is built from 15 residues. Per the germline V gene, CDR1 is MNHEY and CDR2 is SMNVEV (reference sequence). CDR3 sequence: CASSLASGGIDEQYF. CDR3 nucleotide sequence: TGTGCCAGCAGTCTCGCTAGCGGGGGTATAGACGAGCAGTACTTC.

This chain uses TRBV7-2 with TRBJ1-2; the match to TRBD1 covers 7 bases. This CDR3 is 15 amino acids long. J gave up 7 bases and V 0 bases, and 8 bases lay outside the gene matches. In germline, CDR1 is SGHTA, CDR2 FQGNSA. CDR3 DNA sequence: TGTGCCAGCAGCTTAGCCGGACCGACAGGGACTGGCTACACCTTC. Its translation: CASSLAGPTGTGYTF.

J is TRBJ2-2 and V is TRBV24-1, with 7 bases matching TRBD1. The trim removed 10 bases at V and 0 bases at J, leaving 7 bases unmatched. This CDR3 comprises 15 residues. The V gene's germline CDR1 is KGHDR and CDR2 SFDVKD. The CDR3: CATSAGTANTGELFF. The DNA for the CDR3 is TGTGCCACTAGCGCCGGGACAGCGAACACCGGGGAGCTGTTTTTT.

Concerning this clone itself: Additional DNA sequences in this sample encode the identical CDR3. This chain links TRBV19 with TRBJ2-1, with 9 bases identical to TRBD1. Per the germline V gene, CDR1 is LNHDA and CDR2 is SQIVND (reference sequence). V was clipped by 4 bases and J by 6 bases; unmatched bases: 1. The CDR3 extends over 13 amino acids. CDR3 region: CASSTGQGNEQFF. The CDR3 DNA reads TGTGCCAGTAGTACGGGACAGGGCAATGAGCAGTTCTTC.

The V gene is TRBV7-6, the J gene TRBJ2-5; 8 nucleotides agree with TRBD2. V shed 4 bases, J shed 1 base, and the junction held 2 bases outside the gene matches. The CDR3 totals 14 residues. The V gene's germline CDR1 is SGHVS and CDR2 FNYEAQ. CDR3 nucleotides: TGTGCCAGCAGCTCAACTAGCGGCCAAGAGACCCAGTACTTC. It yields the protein CASSSTSGQETQYF.

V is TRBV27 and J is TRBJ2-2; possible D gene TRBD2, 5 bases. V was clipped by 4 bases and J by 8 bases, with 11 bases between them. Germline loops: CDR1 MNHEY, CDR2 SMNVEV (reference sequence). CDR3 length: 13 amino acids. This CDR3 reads CASSSDGEGELFF. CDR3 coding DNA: TGTGCCAGCAGTTCGGACGGGGAGGGGGAGCTGTTTTTT.

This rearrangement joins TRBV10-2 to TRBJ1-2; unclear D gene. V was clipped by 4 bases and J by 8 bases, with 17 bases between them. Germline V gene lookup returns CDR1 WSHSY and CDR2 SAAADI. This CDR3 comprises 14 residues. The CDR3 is CASSGAYLAGGYTF. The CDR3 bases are TGCGCCAGCAGTGGGGCTTATTTAGCGGGAGGCTACACCTTC.

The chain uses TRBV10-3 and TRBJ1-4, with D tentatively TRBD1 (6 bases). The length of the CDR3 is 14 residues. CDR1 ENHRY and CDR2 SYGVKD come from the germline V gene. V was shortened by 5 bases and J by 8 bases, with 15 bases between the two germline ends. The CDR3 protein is CAISPRDKGEKLFF. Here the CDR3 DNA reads TGTGCCATCAGTCCCCGGGACAAGGGGGAAAAACTGTTTTTT.

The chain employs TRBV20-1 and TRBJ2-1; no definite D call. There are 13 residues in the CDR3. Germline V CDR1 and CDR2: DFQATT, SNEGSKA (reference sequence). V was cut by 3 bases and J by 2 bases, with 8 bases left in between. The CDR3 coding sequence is TGCAGTGCTAGTCATCCCACCTACAATGAGCAGTTCTTC. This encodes CSASHPTYNEQFF.

Here the CDR3 reads CAWSVGRGVRSNQPQHF. For the CDR3, the DNA is TGTGCCTGGAGTGTAGGCAGGGGGGTTAGGAGCAATCAGCCCCAGCATTTT. V gene TRBV30 combines with J gene TRBJ1-5, with 7 bases fitting TRBD1. This CDR3 has 17 amino acids. The junction had 9 bases not matched to a gene; V was cut back by 0 bases and J by 1 base. Germline CDR1 and CDR2: GTSNPN and SVGIG (reference sequence).

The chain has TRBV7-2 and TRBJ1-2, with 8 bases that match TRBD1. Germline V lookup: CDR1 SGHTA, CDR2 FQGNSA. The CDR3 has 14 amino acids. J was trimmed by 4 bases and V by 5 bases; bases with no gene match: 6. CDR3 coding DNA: TGTGCCAGCAGCCAGGGACAGGAATCCTATGGCTACACCTTC. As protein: CASSQGQESYGYTF.

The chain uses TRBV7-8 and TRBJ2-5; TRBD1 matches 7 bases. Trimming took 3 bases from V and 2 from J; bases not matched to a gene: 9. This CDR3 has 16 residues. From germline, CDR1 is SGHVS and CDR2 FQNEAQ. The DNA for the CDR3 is TGTGCCAGCAGCTTTGCCGGGACAGCGACTCAAGAGACCCAGTACTTC. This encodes CASSFAGTATQETQYF.

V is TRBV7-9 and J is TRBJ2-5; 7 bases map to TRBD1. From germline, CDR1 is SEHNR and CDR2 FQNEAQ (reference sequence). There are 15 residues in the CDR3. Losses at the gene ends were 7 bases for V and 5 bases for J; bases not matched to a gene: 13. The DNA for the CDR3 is TGTGCCAGCACACCTTCTGGACAGGAAGGGGAGACCCAGTACTTC. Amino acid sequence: CASTPSGQEGETQYF.

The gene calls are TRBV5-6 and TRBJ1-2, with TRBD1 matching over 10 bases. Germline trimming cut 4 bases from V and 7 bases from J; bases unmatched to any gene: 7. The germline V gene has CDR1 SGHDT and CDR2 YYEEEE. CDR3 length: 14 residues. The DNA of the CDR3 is TGTGCCAGCAGCGGAGACAGGGGGCTTGTTGGCTACACCTTC. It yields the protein CASSGDRGLVGYTF.

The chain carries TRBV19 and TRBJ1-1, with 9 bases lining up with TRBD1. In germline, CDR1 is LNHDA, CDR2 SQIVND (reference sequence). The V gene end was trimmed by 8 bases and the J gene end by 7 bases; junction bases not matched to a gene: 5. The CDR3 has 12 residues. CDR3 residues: CASQTGGVEAFF. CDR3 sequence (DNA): TGTGCCAGTCAGACAGGGGGAGTTGAAGCTTTCTTT.

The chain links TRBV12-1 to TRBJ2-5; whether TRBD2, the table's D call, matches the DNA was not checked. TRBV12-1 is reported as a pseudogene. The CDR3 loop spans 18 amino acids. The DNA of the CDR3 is TGTGCCAGCAGTCCGGGTTTTCGCGGCGGGAGGGAACAAGAGACCCAGTACTTC. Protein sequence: CASSPGFRGGREQETQYF.

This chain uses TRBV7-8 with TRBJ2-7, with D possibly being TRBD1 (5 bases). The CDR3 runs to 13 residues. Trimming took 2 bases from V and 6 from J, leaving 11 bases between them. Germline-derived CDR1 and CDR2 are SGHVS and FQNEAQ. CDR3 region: CASSLYQGTEQYF. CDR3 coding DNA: TGTGCCAGCAGCTTATATCAGGGAACCGAGCAGTACTTC.

The CDR3 protein is CASSERGPYNSPLHF. DNA of the CDR3: TGTGCCAGCAGTGAAAGGGGCCCTTATAATTCACCCCTCCACTTT. The genes are TRBV6-1 and TRBJ1-6, with a weak D call TRBD1 (5 bases). CDR3 length: 15 residues. The V end was cut by 2 bases, the J end by 4 bases, with 9 bases between. Germline CDR1 is MNHNS and CDR2 is SASEGT.

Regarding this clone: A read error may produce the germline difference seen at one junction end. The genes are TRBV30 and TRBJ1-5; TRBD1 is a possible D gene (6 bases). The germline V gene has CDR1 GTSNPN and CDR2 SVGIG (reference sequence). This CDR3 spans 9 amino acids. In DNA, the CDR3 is TGCAGAGGGGGTCAGCCCCAGCATTTT. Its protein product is CRGGQPQHF.

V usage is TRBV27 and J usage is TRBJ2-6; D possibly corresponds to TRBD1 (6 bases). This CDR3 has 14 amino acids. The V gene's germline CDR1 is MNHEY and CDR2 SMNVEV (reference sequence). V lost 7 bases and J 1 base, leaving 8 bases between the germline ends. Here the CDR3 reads CASTGHSGANVLTF. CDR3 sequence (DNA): TGTGCCAGCACGGGACATTCTGGGGCCAACGTCCTGACTTTC.

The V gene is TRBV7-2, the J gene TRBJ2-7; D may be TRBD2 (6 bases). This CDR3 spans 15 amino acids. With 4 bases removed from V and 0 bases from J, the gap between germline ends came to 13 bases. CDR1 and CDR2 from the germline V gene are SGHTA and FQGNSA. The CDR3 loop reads CASSSQGGSSYEQYF. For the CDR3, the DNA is TGTGCCAGCAGCTCCCAAGGAGGGAGCTCCTACGAGCAGTACTTC.

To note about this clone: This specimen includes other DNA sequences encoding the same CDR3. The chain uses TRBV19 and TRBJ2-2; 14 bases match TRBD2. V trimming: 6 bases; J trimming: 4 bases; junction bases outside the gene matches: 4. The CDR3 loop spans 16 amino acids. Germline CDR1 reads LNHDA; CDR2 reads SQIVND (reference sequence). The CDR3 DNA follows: TGTGCCAGTAGCACGGGACTAGCGGGAGTCACCGGGGAGCTGTTTTTT. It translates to CASSTGLAGVTGELFF. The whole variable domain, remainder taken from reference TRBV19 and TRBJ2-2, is DGGITQSPKYLFRKEGQNVTLSCEQNLNHDAMYWYRQDPGQGLRLIYYSQIVNDFQKGDIAEGYSVSREKKESFPLTVTSAQKNPTAFYLCASSTGLAGVTGELFFGEGSRLTVL.

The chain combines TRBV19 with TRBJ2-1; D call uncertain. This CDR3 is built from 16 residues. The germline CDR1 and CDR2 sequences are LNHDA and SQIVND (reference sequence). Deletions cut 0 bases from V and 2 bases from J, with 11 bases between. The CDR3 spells CASSIDLGLTYNEQFF. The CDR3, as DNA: TGTGCCAGTAGTATAGATCTCGGGTTGACCTACAATGAGCAGTTCTTC.

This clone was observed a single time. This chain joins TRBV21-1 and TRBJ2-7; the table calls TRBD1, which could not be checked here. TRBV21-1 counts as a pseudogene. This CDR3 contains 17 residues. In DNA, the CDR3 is TGTGCCAGCAGCGCCTCAACCGGGACAGGGTTTTACCACGAGCAGTACTTC. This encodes CASSASTGTGFYHEQYF.